What follows are 9 T cell receptor beta chains derived from one specimen sequenced in a study of blood T cell repertoires in COVID-19. Using immunoSEQ multiplex PCR, the repertoire was profiled, and TCRdb retains in-frame clones only, with some absent. This table has about 260,000 clones, around 86% appearing once. The source material was PBMCs or T cells enriched from blood (not recorded which). The receptors shown here come from a woman in her forties or fifties who had recovered from COVID-19.

The V and J genes are TRBV7-9 and TRBJ1-3, with D unclear. The germline V gene has CDR1 SEHNR and CDR2 FQNEAQ (reference sequence). The CDR3 consists of 15 residues. V was clipped by 5 bases and J by 0 bases, with 11 bases between them. The CDR3 bases are TGTGCCAGCAGCAGGACTGCTAGCTCTGGAAACACCATATATTTT. Residues: CASSRTASSGNTIYF. The variable domain in full, completed from reference TRBV7-9 and TRBJ1-3, reads DTGVSQNPRHKITKRGQNVTFRCDPISEHNRLYWYRQTLGQGPEFLTYFQNEAQLEKSRLLSDRFSAERPKGSFSTLEIQRTEQGDSAMYLCASSRTASSGNTIYFGEGSWLTVV.

This clone was seen only once. The V call is TRBV18, the J call TRBJ1-1, with 7 bases matching TRBD1. There are 14 residues in the CDR3. Germline V gene lookup returns CDR1 KGHSH and CDR2 LQKENI. Losses at the gene ends were 3 bases for V and 7 bases for J; bases not matched to a gene: 8. CDR3 coding DNA: TGTGCCAGCTCACCGGGCATAGACAGGGTTGAAGCTTTCTTT. Translation gives CASSPGIDRVEAFF.

This rearrangement joins TRBV2 to TRBJ2-3; TRBD2 matches at 11 bases. Germline V lookup: CDR1 SNHLY, CDR2 FYNNEI. V lost 6 bases and J lost 6; bases outside the gene matches: 8. The CDR3 consists of 15 residues. The CDR3 DNA reads TGTGCCAGCAGAATTAGCGGGGGGGCTCCGGATACGCAGTATTTT. This codes for CASRISGGAPDTQYF. The full variable domain, with the rest looked up from reference TRBV2 and TRBJ2-3, is EPEVTQTPSHQVTQMGQEVILRCVPISNHLYFYWYRQILGQKVEFLVSFYNNEISEKSEIFDDQFSVERPDGSNFTLKIRSTKLEDSAMYFCASRISGGAPDTQYFGPGTRLTVL.

The chain joins TRBV6-6 to TRBJ1-1; 7 nucleotides align to TRBD1. V lost 6 bases to trimming and J lost 1 base; unmatched junction nucleotides: 8. Germline V gives CDR1 MNHNY, CDR2 SVGAGI (reference sequence). The CDR3 has 15 amino acids. The CDR3 spells CASRFPGQSNTEAFF. As DNA, the CDR3 is TGTGCCAGCAGATTCCCGGGACAGTCGAACACTGAAGCTTTCTTT.

The chain's CDR3 is CASSLIAGARTDTQYF. Here the CDR3 DNA reads TGTGCCAGTAGTTTAATAGCGGGCGCTCGCACAGATACGCAGTATTTT. The rearrangement joins TRBV19 to TRBJ2-3; 7 nucleotides line up with TRBD2. Germline-derived CDR1 and CDR2 are LNHDA and SQIVND (reference sequence). Trimming cost V 5 bases and J 1 base; bases outside gene matches: 9. There are 16 residues in the CDR3.

The chain links TRBV12-3 or TRBV12-4 to TRBJ2-5; TRBD1 matches 8 bases. This CDR3 region has 13 residues. Unmatched junction bases numbered 4, after V lost 6 bases and J lost 4 bases. The CDR3 spells CASRRTGIETQYF. DNA for the CDR3: TGTGCCAGCAGACGGACAGGGATAGAGACCCAGTACTTC.

The CDR3 sequence is CASSFGQGVITGELFF. CDR3 nucleotides: TGTGCCAGCAGTTTTGGCCAGGGGGTTATCACCGGGGAGCTGTTTTTT. This chain connects TRBV28 to TRBJ2-2, with 7 bases fitting TRBD1. V was pared by 3 bases and J by 4 bases, with 8 bases of the junction left unmatched. Germline CDR1 reads MDHEN; CDR2 reads SYDVKM. The CDR3 is made up of 16 amino acids.

V gene TRBV7-9 combines with J gene TRBJ2-7; maybe TRBD2 (6 bases). Per germline, CDR1 SEHNR and CDR2 FQNEAQ (reference sequence). CDR3 length equals 16 residues. Trimming removed 2 bases from V and 4 bases from J, with 18 bases in between. The CDR3 is CASSLWAAGGVYEQYF. In DNA, the CDR3 is TGTGCCAGCAGCTTATGGGCCGCGGGCGGGGTTTACGAGCAGTACTTC. Supplemented by reference TRBV7-9 and TRBJ2-7, the full variable domain reads DTGVSQNPRHKITKRGQNVTFRCDPISEHNRLYWYRQTLGQGPEFLTYFQNEAQLEKSRLLSDRFSAERPKGSFSTLEIQRTEQGDSAMYLCASSLWAAGGVYEQYFGPGTRLTVT.

This chain connects TRBV2 to TRBJ1-5; D remains unclear. This CDR3 is built from 13 residues. Trimming removed 6 bases from V and 2 bases from J, with 8 bases in between. The V gene's germline CDR1 is SNHLY and CDR2 FYNNEI. DNA of the CDR3: TGTGCCAGCAGAATGGAGGGCAATCAGCCCCAGCATTTT. Residues: CASRMEGNQPQHF.